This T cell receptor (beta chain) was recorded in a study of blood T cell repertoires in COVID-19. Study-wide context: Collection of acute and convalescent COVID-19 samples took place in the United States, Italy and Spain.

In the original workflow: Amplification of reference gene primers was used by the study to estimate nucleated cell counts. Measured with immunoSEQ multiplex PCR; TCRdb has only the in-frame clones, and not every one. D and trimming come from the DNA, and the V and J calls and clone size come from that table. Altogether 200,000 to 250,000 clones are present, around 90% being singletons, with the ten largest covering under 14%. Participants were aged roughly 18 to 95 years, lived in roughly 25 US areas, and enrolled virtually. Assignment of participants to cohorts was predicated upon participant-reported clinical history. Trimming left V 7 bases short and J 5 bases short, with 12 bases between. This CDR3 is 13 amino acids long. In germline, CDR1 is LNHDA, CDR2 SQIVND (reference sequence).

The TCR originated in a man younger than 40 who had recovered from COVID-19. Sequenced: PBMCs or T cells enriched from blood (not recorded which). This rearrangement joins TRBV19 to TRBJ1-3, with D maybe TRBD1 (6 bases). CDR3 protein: CASKDRLRNTIYF. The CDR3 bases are TGTGCCAGTAAGGACAGACTTCGAAACACCATATATTTT.